Each of the 23 T cell receptor beta chains below was sequenced from the same sample in a study of T cell responses to AZD1222 COVID-19 vaccine. The assay was immunoSEQ multiplex PCR, and TCRdb's table has in-frame clones only and misses some. Counted here are 95,000 to 100,000 clones, approximately 92% occurring once; the ten biggest clones make up approximately 12%. The source was peripheral blood, collected on day 0 of AZD1222 vaccination. The receptors stem from an adult in good health.

The V and J genes are TRBV6-4 and TRBJ2-3, with 7 positions matching TRBD2. There are 16 residues in the CDR3. Germline V gene sequence: CDR1 MRHNA, CDR2 SNTAGT. V lost 2 bases to trimming and J lost 1 base; unmatched junction nucleotides: 6. The CDR3 DNA is TGTGCCAGCAGTGACCCCACTAGCGACCGCACAGATACGCAGTATTTT. Translating gives CASSDPTSDRTDTQYF.

The J gene is TRBJ2-1, the V gene TRBV9; D tentatively fits TRBD1 or TRBD2 (7 bases each). This CDR3 is 15 amino acids long. The germline gives CDR1 SGDLS, CDR2 YYNGEE. V was clipped by 3 bases and J by 7 bases, with 17 bases between them. The CDR3 protein is CASSAGGVLGNEQFF. For the CDR3, the DNA is TGTGCCAGCAGCGCAGGGGGGGTGTTAGGGAATGAGCAGTTCTTC. Filled out from reference TRBV9 and TRBJ2-1, the complete variable domain reads DSGVTQTPKHLITATGQRVTLRCSPRSGDLSVYWYQQSLDQGLQFLIQYYNGEERAKGNILERFSAQQFPDLHSELNLSSLELGDSALYFCASSAGGVLGNEQFFGPGTRLTVL.

Concerning this clone itself: In the same sample, other DNA sequences code for this CDR3. The V and J genes are TRBV5-1 and TRBJ2-5, with D hard to call. Trimming pared 4 bases from V and 2 bases from J, leaving 6 bases between. The CDR3 extends over 12 amino acids. Germline V CDR1 and CDR2: SGHRS, YFSETQ. The CDR3 sequence is CASSATQETQYF. DNA for the CDR3: TGCGCCAGCAGCGCCACGCAAGAGACCCAGTACTTC. The complete variable domain, with remaining parts taken from reference TRBV5-1 and TRBJ2-5, reads KAGVTQTPRYLIKTRGQQVTLSCSPISGHRSVSWYQQTPGQGLQFLFEYFSETQRNKGNFPGRFSGRQFSNSRSEMNVSTLELGDSALYLCASSATQETQYFGPGTRLLVL.

The V gene is TRBV7-9, the J gene TRBJ1-4; D might be TRBD1 (6 bases). This CDR3 contains 15 residues. Trimming cost V 4 bases and J 4 bases, with 13 bases left between them. The V gene's germline CDR1 is SEHNR and CDR2 FQNEAQ (reference sequence). CDR3 loop: CASSSPGGFNEKLFF. The CDR3 DNA reads as TGTGCCAGCAGCTCCCCGGGGGGCTTTAATGAAAAACTGTTTTTT.

The chain joins TRBV5-1 to TRBJ2-2, with unresolved D. The CDR3 extends over 14 amino acids. Looked up from germline, CDR1 is SGHRS and CDR2 is YFSETQ. Trimming cost V 2 bases and J 2 bases, with 7 bases left between them. In nucleotides, the CDR3 is TGCGCCAGCAGCTTCCAGCAAAACACCGGGGAGCTGTTTTTT. As protein: CASSFQQNTGELFF.

V usage is TRBV12-3 or TRBV12-4 and J usage is TRBJ1-2, with D tentatively TRBD1 (6 bases). This CDR3 region has 12 residues. Between the trimmed V and J ends, which lost 6 bases and 9 bases, there was a span of 14 bases. CDR3 sequence: CASRSQGGRYTF. For the CDR3, the DNA is TGTGCCAGCAGGTCTCAAGGGGGTCGCTACACCTTC.

This chain connects TRBV5-6 to TRBJ2-7, with 7 bases matching TRBD1. The CDR3 is made up of 14 amino acids. After removal of 5 bases from V and 6 bases from J, the junction contained 11 bases not matched to a gene. Germline CDR1 SGHDT, CDR2 YYEEEE. In DNA form, the CDR3 reads TGTGCCAGCAGGACCGAACAGGGGACGGGCGAGCAGTACTTC. This sequence encodes CASRTEQGTGEQYF.

V gene TRBV7-8 combines with J gene TRBJ1-2, with 8 bases fitting TRBD1. The length of the CDR3 is 14 residues. Looked up from germline, CDR1 is SGHVS and CDR2 is FQNEAQ. Trimming cost V 2 bases and J 2 bases; bases outside gene matches: 1. CDR3 sequence reads: CASSLSGGNYGYTF. The CDR3 region has the DNA TGTGCCAGCAGCTTATCAGGGGGCAACTATGGCTACACCTTC.

The V and J genes are TRBV24-1 and TRBJ2-1; TRBD2 aligns across 10 bases. CDR1 KGHDR and CDR2 SFDVKD come from the germline V gene. The CDR3 contains 18 residues. V lost 0 bases and J lost 2; bases outside the gene matches: 6. CDR3 amino acids: CATSDLRAGTSAYNEQFF. The DNA for the CDR3 is TGTGCCACCAGTGATTTGAGGGCCGGGACTAGCGCCTACAATGAGCAGTTCTTC.

The chain employs TRBV27 and TRBJ1-5; no definite D call. Germline V lookup: CDR1 MNHEY, CDR2 SMNVEV (reference sequence). The CDR3 loop spans 15 amino acids. Trimming shortened V by 3 bases and J by 7 bases, and 16 bases separated the two germline ends. CDR3 DNA: TGTGCCAGCAGTTTGTGGGCCCCCCTTGACCAGCCCCAGCATTTT. Translation: CASSLWAPLDQPQHF.

This sequence joins TRBV9 and TRBJ2-7; 9 positions agree with TRBD1. The CDR3 covers 16 residues. With 2 bases clipped from V and 5 bases from J, the junction kept 11 bases outside the gene matches. Germline CDR1 reads SGDLS; CDR2 reads YYNGEE. In nucleotides, the CDR3 is TGTGCCAGCAGCGTTACACCGGGACAGGGAGCCCACGAGCAGTACTTC. It is translated as CASSVTPGQGAHEQYF.

The genes are TRBV7-2 and TRBJ2-7; D is unresolved. The CDR3 contains 15 residues. The V and J ends lost 1 base and 2 bases respectively, with 12 bases between them. Per germline, CDR1 SGHTA and CDR2 FQGNSA. As DNA, the CDR3 is TGTGCCAGCAGCTTAGAGTCGGGTTCTGCCTACGAGCAGTACTTC. Translation: CASSLESGSAYEQYF.

J is TRBJ1-5 and V is TRBV18, with no clear D. This CDR3 spans 13 amino acids. Germline CDR1 is KGHSH and CDR2 is LQKENI. V was cut by 3 bases and J by 4 bases, with 7 bases left in between. In DNA, the CDR3 is TGTGCCAGCTCACCGGTCGGAAATCAGCCCCAGCATTTT. This codes for CASSPVGNQPQHF.

In regard to this clone: This sample includes further DNA sequences coding for the same CDR3. The chain employs TRBV4-3 and TRBJ1-5; 8 bases match TRBD1. This CDR3 is built from 14 residues. V was clipped by 0 bases and J by 7 bases; unmatched bases: 2. Per germline, CDR1 LGHNA and CDR2 YSLEER. The CDR3 DNA is TGCGCCAGCAGCCAAGAGACAGGGGTCCAGCCCCAGCATTTT. As protein: CASSQETGVQPQHF.

As DNA, the CDR3 is TGTGCCAGCAGCAACCAGTGGGATCAGCCCCAGCATTTT. Encoded protein: CASSNQWDQPQHF. The chain joins TRBV5-5 to TRBJ1-5; no clear D gene. There are 13 residues in the CDR3. Germline V gives CDR1 SGHKS, CDR2 YYEKEE (reference sequence). V shed 4 bases and J shed 5 bases, with 10 bases lying between them.

This chain joins TRBV7-9 and TRBJ1-1; D unresolved. Trimming pared 4 bases from V and 1 base from J, leaving 10 bases between. CDR3 length: 14 residues. Per the germline V gene, CDR1 is SEHNR and CDR2 is FQNEAQ (reference sequence). Here the CDR3 reads CASSSQTANTEAFF. CDR3 sequence (DNA): TGTGCCAGCAGCTCCCAAACCGCGAACACTGAAGCTTTCTTT.

The J gene is TRBJ2-2, the V gene TRBV10-3, with D possibly matching TRBD2 (5 bases). The germline V gene encodes CDR1 ENHRY and CDR2 SYGVKD. V lost 10 bases, J lost 3 bases, and 18 bases lay in between. This CDR3 has 15 amino acids. The CDR3: CATTEVGADTGELFF. CDR3 nucleotide sequence: TGTGCCACCACGGAGGTGGGAGCGGACACCGGGGAGCTGTTTTTT.

This chain joins TRBV7-8 and TRBJ1-5; 9 nucleotides line up with TRBD1. Trimming at V came to 6 bases and at J to 4 bases, leaving 4 bases not matched to a gene. The CDR3 length is 14 residues. Germline CDR1 reads SGHVS; CDR2 reads FQNEAQ. CDR3 DNA: TGTGCCAGCAGGGCCGGGACAGGGAATCAGCCCCAGCATTTT. This translates into CASRAGTGNQPQHF. Combining the CDR3 with reference TRBV7-8 and TRBJ1-5 gives the whole variable domain GAGVSQSPRYKVAKRGQDVALRCDPISGHVSLFWYQQALGQGPEFLTYFQNEAQLDKSGLPSDRFFAERPEGSVSTLKIQRTQQEDSAVYLCASRAGTGNQPQHFGDGTRLSIL.

The V gene is TRBV7-9, the J gene TRBJ1-5; D is uncertain. The CDR3 has 13 amino acids. The V end was cut by 0 bases, the J end by 6 bases, with 6 bases between. The V gene's germline CDR1 is SEHNR and CDR2 FQNEAQ (reference sequence). CDR3 sequence (DNA): TGTGCCAGCAGCTTAGCGGAGGGTCAGCCCCAGCATTTT. Protein product: CASSLAEGQPQHF.

This chain connects TRBV6-5 to TRBJ2-2; D unresolved. This CDR3 is 15 amino acids long. Trimming removed 6 bases at V and 1 base at J, with 12 bases between. Germline CDR1 reads MNHEY; CDR2 reads SVGAGI. In nucleotides, the CDR3 is TGTGCCAGCAGGAGCTATAGACGGAACACCGGGGAGCTGTTTTTT. Translated, it gives CASRSYRRNTGELFF.

The chain couples TRBV19 to TRBJ2-1, with 16 positions matching TRBD2. The germline V gene has CDR1 LNHDA and CDR2 SQIVND (reference sequence). Unmatched junction bases numbered 22, after V lost 3 bases and J lost 8 bases. The CDR3 is 22 residues long. Here the CDR3 DNA reads TGTGCCAGTAGTATGTCCTGGTGGGCGGGGACTAGCGGGAGGGCCAGAACTGATGAGCAGTTCTTC. Its protein product is CASSMSWWAGTSGRARTDEQFF.

The chain uses TRBV19 and TRBJ1-1; the D gene is possibly TRBD1 (5 bases). This CDR3 spans 13 amino acids. The germline gives CDR1 LNHDA, CDR2 SQIVND (reference sequence). Trimming stripped 4 bases from V and 5 bases from J, with 11 bases between. The CDR3 loop is CASSTTWGTEAFF. CDR3 sequence (DNA): TGTGCCAGTAGTACAACGTGGGGGACTGAAGCTTTCTTT.

This chain uses TRBV5-4 with TRBJ1-2, with no clear D. The CDR3 is 10 amino acids. V shed 4 bases and J shed 4 bases, with 2 bases lying between them. The germline CDR1 and CDR2 sequences are SGHNT and YYREEE (reference sequence). CDR3 nucleotide sequence: TGTGCCAGCAGCCCCTATGGCTACACCTTC. As protein: CASSPYGYTF.